The 22 T cell receptor beta chains given below trace back to one sample, sequenced in a study of blood T cell repertoires in COVID-19. Only in-frame clones appear in the TCRdb table, and some are missing; sequencing was by immunoSEQ multiplex PCR. In the table there are some 200,000 clones, about nine tenths of which are singletons. Material: PBMCs or T cells enriched from blood (not recorded which). The receptor set was obtained from a woman aged 30 to 39 who had recovered from COVID-19.

V usage is TRBV19 and J usage is TRBJ1-2; a weak D match, TRBD1 (5 bases). V was trimmed by 6 bases and J by 4 bases, leaving 15 bases between them. Germline V gene sequence: CDR1 LNHDA, CDR2 SQIVND (reference sequence). CDR3 size: 14 residues. The CDR3 DNA sequence: TGTGCCAGTAGAAGTACAGGATACGGCTATGGCTACACCTTC. It translates to CASRSTGYGYGYTF.

The chain employs TRBV18 and TRBJ1-4; D remains ambiguous. Trimming cost V 4 bases and J 2 bases, with 8 bases left between them. CDR3 size: 14 residues. The germline CDR1 and CDR2 sequences are KGHSH and LQKENI. The CDR3 bases are TGTGCCAGCTCACTCAAGAGGACTAATGAAAAACTGTTTTTT. This codes for CASSLKRTNEKLFF.

The chain has TRBV14 and TRBJ1-2, with 7 nucleotides matching TRBD1. The CDR3 spans 18 residues. The germline V gene has CDR1 SGHDN and CDR2 FVKESK. Trimming cost V 4 bases and J 3 bases; bases outside gene matches: 17. The CDR3 DNA is TGTGCCAGCAGCCTACGGAGAGAAGACAGGGAATTGCACTATGGCTACACCTTC. Protein sequence: CASSLRREDRELHYGYTF.

This sequence joins TRBV5-4 and TRBJ1-2; 8 bases are shared with TRBD1. The germline CDR1 and CDR2 sequences are SGHNT and YYREEE (reference sequence). The V and J ends lost 4 bases and 4 bases, in that order; junction bases with no gene match: 9. The CDR3 is 15 amino acids. CDR3 residues: CASSQIGGTGYGYTF. The CDR3, as DNA: TGTGCCAGCAGCCAAATCGGGGGGACAGGCTATGGCTACACCTTC.

The chain combines TRBV30 with TRBJ2-1, with D possibly TRBD2 on 6 matching bases. Trimming took 5 bases from V and 7 from J, leaving 21 bases between them. From germline, CDR1 is GTSNPN and CDR2 SVGIG (reference sequence). CDR3 length: 15 amino acids. CDR3 coding DNA: TGTGCCTGGGGAACCCTTATGGGACTTAGGAATGAGCAGTTCTTC. It specifies CAWGTLMGLRNEQFF.

V usage is TRBV7-2 and J usage is TRBJ2-7; 9 bases are a match to TRBD2. Germline CDR1 is SGHTA and CDR2 is FQGNSA. The CDR3 contains 16 residues. The trim removed 1 base at V and 0 bases at J, leaving 4 bases unmatched. The CDR3 nucleotides read TGTGCCAGCAGCTTAGTTACTAGCGGGTACTCCTACGAGCAGTACTTC. Translating gives CASSLVTSGYSYEQYF.

The chain is built from TRBV4-3 and TRBJ1-2; TRBD1 agrees at 9 bases. J was trimmed by 5 bases and V by 3 bases; bases with no gene match: 7. Germline V gives CDR1 LGHNA, CDR2 YSLEER. This CDR3 is built from 15 residues. This CDR3 is CASSQGIGTGYGYTF. The CDR3 region has the DNA TGCGCCAGCAGCCAGGGGATCGGGACAGGGTATGGCTACACCTTC.

J is TRBJ1-1 and V is TRBV9; TRBD1 matches at 8 bases. V lost 4 bases, J lost 1 base, and 9 bases stayed unmatched. The CDR3 totals 16 residues. Germline V gene lookup returns CDR1 SGDLS and CDR2 YYNGEE. CDR3 amino acids: CASSTHSGQENTEAFF. The DNA for the CDR3 is TGTGCCAGCAGCACTCATTCGGGACAGGAGAACACTGAAGCTTTCTTT.

J is TRBJ1-4 and V is TRBV5-1, with 10 positions matching TRBD1. V lost 0 bases and J lost 0; bases outside the gene matches: 11. The CDR3 runs 20 residues. The V gene's germline CDR1 is SGHRS and CDR2 YFSETQ. CDR3 amino acids: CASSLVGGTGAFATNEKLFF. The CDR3 region has the DNA TGCGCCAGCAGCTTGGTCGGGGGGACAGGGGCCTTTGCAACTAATGAAAAACTGTTTTTT.

In DNA form, the CDR3 reads TGTGCCAGCAGCTTAGCGGCCGGCGGGAGAGAGACCCAGTACTTC. Translating gives CASSLAAGGRETQYF. The V call is TRBV7-2, the J call TRBJ2-5, with 7 positions matching TRBD2. This CDR3 is 15 amino acids long. Germline assignment: CDR1 SGHTA and CDR2 FQGNSA. Trimming removed 0 bases from V and 4 bases from J; junction bases left unmatched: 5.

J is TRBJ2-1 and V is TRBV30, with TRBD2 matching 8 bases. The V segment lost 0 bases and the J segment 4 bases; nucleotides outside the gene matches: 5. The CDR3 length is 15 residues. Germline V gene sequence: CDR1 GTSNPN, CDR2 SVGIG (reference sequence). The CDR3: CAWSVRGGRYNEQFF. The CDR3 nucleotides read TGTGCCTGGAGTGTGAGGGGCGGGAGGTACAATGAGCAGTTCTTC.

V usage is TRBV4-1 and J usage is TRBJ2-2; perhaps TRBD1 as D (5 bases). This CDR3 has 14 amino acids. The germline V and J ends were trimmed by 4 bases and 3 bases, with 9 bases remaining between them. Germline V CDR1 and CDR2: MGHRA, YSYEKL. The CDR3 nucleotides are TGCGCCAGCAGCCCCGCAGGGTACACCGGGGAGCTGTTTTTT. Its translation is CASSPAGYTGELFF.

The genes are TRBV10-3 and TRBJ1-2; 9 positions agree with TRBD1. Germline V CDR1 and CDR2: ENHRY, SYGVKD. V was pared by 4 bases and J by 7 bases, with 13 bases of the junction left unmatched. CDR3 size: 16 residues. CDR3 in DNA: TGTGCCATCAGTGCGGAGACAGGGGGTTGGGGTAGTGGCTACACCTTC. Translated: CAISAETGGWGSGYTF.

The chain is built from TRBV19 and TRBJ2-3, with 7 bases aligning to TRBD1. Germline V gene sequence: CDR1 LNHDA, CDR2 SQIVND (reference sequence). The CDR3 covers 16 residues. V lost 1 base to trimming and J lost 2 bases; unmatched junction nucleotides: 6. CDR3 in DNA: TGTGCCAGTAGTATAGGTAGACAGGGTTCCACAGATACGCAGTATTTT. This translates into CASSIGRQGSTDTQYF.

The genes are TRBV30 and TRBJ1-1; 9 bases are shared with TRBD1. The CDR3 runs to 17 residues. Germline CDR1 GTSNPN, CDR2 SVGIG (reference sequence). V was pared by 3 bases and J by 3 bases, with 14 bases of the junction left unmatched. The CDR3 region is CAWSYDWTGAGYTEAFF. CDR3 sequence (DNA): TGTGCCTGGAGCTACGACTGGACAGGGGCCGGATACACTGAAGCTTTCTTT. The full variable domain, with the rest looked up from reference TRBV30 and TRBJ1-1, is SQTIHQWPATLVQPVGSPLSLECTVEGTSNPNLYWYRQAAGRGLQLLFYSVGIGQISSEVPQNLSASRPQDRQFILSSKKLLLSDSGFYLCAWSYDWTGAGYTEAFFGQGTRLTVV.

This chain links TRBV13 with TRBJ2-2; 9 nucleotides agree with TRBD2. With 8 bases clipped from V and 5 bases from J, the junction kept 6 bases outside the gene matches. The CDR3 spans 14 residues. Germline CDR1 and CDR2: PRHDT and FYEKMQ (reference sequence). In nucleotides, the CDR3 is TGTGCCAGCCTGCTAGCGGGACAGACCGGGGAGCTGTTTTTT. Protein sequence: CASLLAGQTGELFF.

The rearrangement links TRBV27 to TRBJ2-1, with D possibly being TRBD2 (5 bases). The CDR3 has 13 amino acids. Germline V gene sequence: CDR1 MNHEY, CDR2 SMNVEV (reference sequence). The ends were cut back, 6 bases at V and 6 bases at J, with 12 bases in the middle. The CDR3, as DNA: TGTGCCAGCAGAGGACTGACGGGCAATGAGCAGTTCTTC. Its translation is CASRGLTGNEQFF.

The chain has TRBV10-3 and TRBJ1-5, with D uncertain. Germline CDR1 and CDR2: ENHRY and SYGVKD. The V and J ends lost 0 bases and 0 bases respectively, with 9 bases between them. The CDR3 is 16 amino acids. In nucleotides, the CDR3 is TGTGCCATCAGTGAGTCGGAGCTTTATAGCAATCAGCCCCAGCATTTT. Amino acids: CAISESELYSNQPQHF.

The chain joins TRBV25-1 to TRBJ1-1; D not certain. V lost 3 bases, J lost 1 base, and 9 bases lay in between. There are 14 residues in the CDR3. CDR1 MGHDK and CDR2 SYGVNS come from the germline V gene. The chain's CDR3 is CASSEGSWNTEAFF. The DNA of the CDR3 is TGTGCCAGCAGTGAGGGCAGTTGGAACACTGAAGCTTTCTTT. Together with reference TRBV25-1 and TRBJ1-1, the CDR3 gives the full variable domain: EADIYQTPRYLVIGTGKKITLECSQTMGHDKMYWYQQDPGMELHLIHYSYGVNSTEKGDLSSESTVSRIRTEHFPLTLESARPSHTSQYLCASSEGSWNTEAFFGQGTRLTVV.

The chain uses TRBV30 and TRBJ1-3, with D possibly being TRBD1 (6 bases). Germline assignment: CDR1 GTSNPN and CDR2 SVGIG (reference sequence). CDR3 length: 15 amino acids. With 8 bases removed from V and 0 bases from J, the gap between germline ends came to 17 bases. The CDR3 DNA sequence: TGTGCCCCGCGGGGGGCCCTCCGCTCTGGAAACACCATATATTTT. Protein: CAPRGALRSGNTIYF.

The rearrangement links TRBV19 to TRBJ1-5; D gene uncertain. Germline V gene data show CDR1 as LNHDA and CDR2 as SQIVND (reference sequence). With 5 bases removed from V and 0 bases from J, the gap between germline ends came to 8 bases. CDR3 length: 14 residues. The CDR3 is CASSGQYSNQPQHF. CDR3 sequence (DNA): TGTGCCAGTAGTGGGCAGTATAGCAATCAGCCCCAGCATTTT.

V gene TRBV5-1 combines with J gene TRBJ2-5; D is unresolved. Germline CDR1 SGHRS, CDR2 YFSETQ. The CDR3 covers 14 residues. The V and J ends lost 4 bases and 5 bases respectively, with 15 bases between them. The CDR3 nucleotides are TGCGCCAGCAGCCCACGGGTGGCTGGCGAGACCCAGTACTTC. It codes for CASSPRVAGETQYF.